This TCR beta chain was found in a study of T cell responses to AZD1222 COVID-19 vaccine. Only in-frame clones appear in the TCRdb table, and some are missing; sequencing was by immunoSEQ multiplex PCR. The sample yields about 130,000 clones, approximately 90% seen once. Germline-derived CDR1 and CDR2 are SGHAT and FQDESV (reference sequence). After removal of 1 base from V and 3 bases from J, the junction contained 2 bases not matched to a gene. This CDR3 comprises 14 residues. Study conclusions and caveats: After two AZD1222 doses, spike-specific TCR breadth and depth rose versus day 0.

Concerning this clone: Its antigen is not identified.

This clonotype was sampled from an adult in good health. The chain has TRBV11-1 and TRBJ1-1; TRBD1 matches at 7 bases. The source material was peripheral blood, sampled on day 0 of AZD1222 vaccination. CDR3 sequence: CASSLETGDTEAFF. CDR3 DNA: TGTGCCAGCAGCTTAGAAACAGGGGACACTGAAGCTTTCTTT. The full variable domain, in which reference TRBV11-1 and TRBJ1-1 provide the parts outside the CDR3, is EAEVAQSPRYKITEKSQAVAFWCDPISGHATLYWYRQILGQGPELLVQFQDESVVDDSQLPKDRFSAERLKGVDSTLKIQPAELGDSAMYLCASSLETGDTEAFFGQGTRLTVV.